This T cell receptor beta chain stems from a study of blood T cell repertoires in COVID-19. In the study overall: In each case, the material was cDNA or gDNA derived from T cells, B-cell-depleted T cells, or PBMCs.

The CDR3 loop spans 19 amino acids. The ends lost 3 bases at V and 0 bases at J; junction bases unmatched: 11. The germline gives CDR1 SGDLS, CDR2 YYNGEE. In the authors' methods: The authors estimated nucleated cell counts from reference gene primer amplification. Measured with immunoSEQ multiplex PCR; TCRdb has only the in-frame clones, and not every one. V and J calls and clone size are copied from that table; D and trimming were computed from the DNA. The sample shows under 250,000 clones, 70% to 90% of them seen only once. The sample consisted of peripheral blood. The V gene is TRBV9, the J gene TRBJ2-3; 12 nucleotides line up with TRBD2. The origin of this receptor is a woman in her 70s with active or convalescent COVID-19. The CDR3 reads CASSAQTSGGFPSTDTQYF. CDR3 DNA: TGTGCCAGCAGCGCCCAAACTAGCGGGGGGTTCCCTAGCACAGATACGCAGTATTTT.